This T cell receptor beta chain was observed in a study of T cell responses to AZD1222 COVID-19 vaccine. Study findings and constraints: Targets within unmutated variant regions were reportedly found for nearly half of spike-specific TCRs. After two AZD1222 doses, spike-specific TCR breadth and depth rose versus day 0. Baseline testing showed seropositivity in only six AZD1222 recipients.

V was shortened by 2 bases and J by 3 bases, with 6 bases between the two germline ends. This CDR3 is built from 13 residues. Germline CDR1 reads MNHNS; CDR2 reads SASEGT. Of note for this clone: Its specificity is not known.

TCRdb's table, derived via immunoSEQ multiplex PCR, lists solely in-frame clones and lacks some. The sample includes 150,000 to 200,000 clones, about 90% seen only once; the top ten take 4% to 4.5%. This chain joins TRBV6-1 and TRBJ2-3, with D unresolved. The starting material was peripheral blood, obtained 28 days after the second dose of the MenACWY control vaccine. The clonotype was recovered from an adult who received the MenACWY meningococcal vaccine as a control. The CDR3 region is CASSESWTDTQYF. CDR3 DNA: TGTGCCAGCAGTGAATCTTGGACAGATACGCAGTATTTT.